The 13 T cell receptor beta chains reported below all come from one sample, sequenced in a study of control samples from healthy donors and cancer patients. Some clones are missing from TCRdb's copy, which holds only in-frame ones; the method was immunoSEQ multiplex PCR. The sample has 95,000 to 150,000 clones, roughly 90% seen once. The specimen sequenced was blood. The receptors were sampled from a man aged 50-60 years in good health.

The chain is built from TRBV7-8 and TRBJ2-1, with TRBD2 matching over 11 bases. V was clipped by 5 bases and J by 4 bases; unmatched bases: 7. The CDR3 is 16 amino acids. Per germline, CDR1 SGHVS and CDR2 FQNEAQ. The chain's CDR3 is CASSPAGTSGYNEQFF. CDR3 sequence (DNA): TGTGCCAGCAGCCCGGCCGGGACTAGCGGTTACAATGAGCAGTTCTTC.

The sample holds one count of this clone. The V call is TRBV16, the J call TRBJ2-1; D is ambiguous. Trimming removed 4 bases from V and 0 bases from J, with 13 bases in between. Germline CDR1 reads KGHSY; CDR2 reads FQNENV. The CDR3 runs 16 residues. CDR3 sequence (DNA): TGTGCCAGCAGCCTTCCGGGCACATTCTCCTACAATGAGCAGTTCTTC. Translation gives CASSLPGTFSYNEQFF.

The rearrangement joins TRBV5-1 to TRBJ1-2; D is uncertain. The germline CDR1 and CDR2 sequences are SGHRS and YFSETQ. V shed 0 bases and J shed 2 bases, with 8 bases lying between them. CDR3 length: 14 residues. The CDR3 bases are TGCGCCAGCAGCTTGGAAATGGGAAACTATGGCTACACCTTC. Translation gives CASSLEMGNYGYTF.

The J gene is TRBJ2-5, the V gene TRBV4-2; D unclear. The germline V gene encodes CDR1 LGHNA and CDR2 YNFKEQ. The CDR3 has 12 amino acids. V lost 1 base and J 4 bases, leaving 4 bases between the germline ends. The CDR3 nucleotides read TGTGCCAGCAGCCAAGGGGCAGAGACCCAGTACTTC. As protein: CASSQGAETQYF.

In its sample, this clone was seen a few times. V is TRBV9 and J is TRBJ2-1; a weak D match, TRBD1 (6 bases). The length of the CDR3 is 16 residues. Between the trimmed V and J ends, which lost 0 bases and 5 bases, there was a span of 15 bases. CDR1 and CDR2 (germline): SGDLS, YYNGEE. CDR3 in amino acids: CASSVDFGQINNEQFF. The DNA for the CDR3 is TGTGCCAGCAGCGTAGACTTCGGACAGATCAACAATGAGCAGTTCTTC.

This clone occurred once. The CDR3: CASSETGSGNTIYF. The CDR3 DNA is TGTGCCAGCAGTGAGACGGGTTCCGGAAACACCATATATTTT. The chain recombines TRBV6-2 or TRBV6-3 with TRBJ1-3; no clear D gene. V was shortened by 5 bases and J by 4 bases, with 12 bases between the two germline ends. CDR3 length: 14 residues. The germline gives CDR1 MNHEY, CDR2 SVGEGT.

This chain links TRBV29-1 with TRBJ1-1, with 8 bases aligning to TRBD1. The CDR3 contains 12 residues. The V gene's germline CDR1 is SQVTM and CDR2 ANQGSEA. With 7 bases clipped from V and 5 bases from J, the junction kept 6 bases outside the gene matches. CDR3 residues: CSAVTGETEAFF. The CDR3 DNA follows: TGCAGCGCTGTGACAGGGGAGACTGAAGCTTTCTTT.

CDR3 sequence: CAHGDRETDTQYF. For the CDR3, the DNA is TGTGCCCACGGGGACAGGGAAACAGATACGCAGTATTTT. V is TRBV7-2 and J is TRBJ2-3, with TRBD1 identical over 9 bases. CDR1 and CDR2 (germline): SGHTA, FQGNSA. The CDR3 loop spans 13 amino acids. Germline trimming cut 11 bases from V and 3 bases from J; bases unmatched to any gene: 6. The whole variable domain, remainder taken from reference TRBV7-2 and TRBJ2-3, is GAGVSQSPSNKVTEKGKDVELRCDPISGHTALYWYRQSLGQGLEFLIYFQGNSAPDKSGLPSDRFSAERTGGSVSTLTIQRTQQEDSAVYLCAHGDRETDTQYFGPGTRLTVL.

The rearrangement joins TRBV6-5 to TRBJ1-1, with 10 bases matching TRBD1. Germline V gene data show CDR1 as MNHEY and CDR2 as SVGAGI. The CDR3 length is 15 residues. V lost 0 bases, J lost 3 bases, and 1 base stayed unmatched. The CDR3 is CASSYSGQGDTEAFF. The CDR3 region has the DNA TGTGCCAGCAGTTACTCCGGACAGGGGGACACTGAAGCTTTCTTT.

This rearrangement joins TRBV7-2 to TRBJ2-1; 13 bases agree with TRBD2. Germline V gene sequence: CDR1 SGHTA, CDR2 FQGNSA. CDR3 length: 16 amino acids. J gave up 9 bases and V 2 bases, and 7 bases lay outside the gene matches. The CDR3 region has the DNA TGTGCCAGCAGCTTACTGGCACTAGCGGGGGGGGGTGAGCAGTTCTTC. Translated: CASSLLALAGGGEQFF.

With respect to this clone: No conserved phenylalanine or tryptophan ends this CDR3, so it is likely a read error. The limits of the CDR3 on the DNA are not certain, so only TCRdb's listed CDR3 is given. The chain couples TRBV27 to TRBJ2-3; TRBD2 is taken as the D call from the table, unchecked against the DNA. Including both end residues, the CDR3 is 8 amino acids long. Germline V lookup: CDR1 MNHEY, CDR2 SMNVEV (reference sequence). CDR3 sequence: CASSFWGG.

This sequence joins TRBV18 and TRBJ1-2; unclear D gene. This CDR3 region has 14 residues. CDR1 KGHSH and CDR2 LQKENI come from the germline V gene. V lost 0 bases to trimming and J lost 2 bases, with 7 bases between them. CDR3 bases: TGTGCCAGCTCACCACCGTCAGGAAACTATGGCTACACCTTC. Translated, it gives CASSPPSGNYGYTF. Full variable domain (missing parts from reference TRBV18 and TRBJ1-2): NAGVMQNPRHLVRRRGQEARLRCSPMKGHSHVYWYRQLPEEGLKFMVYLQKENIIDESGMPKERFSAEFPKEGPSILRIQQVVRGDSAAYFCASSPPSGNYGYTFGSGTRLTVV.

This chain uses TRBV27 with TRBJ2-7, with D possibly matching TRBD2 (6 bases). The CDR3 has 14 residues. Germline loops: CDR1 MNHEY, CDR2 SMNVEV (reference sequence). Trimming cost V 4 bases and J 5 bases, with 15 bases left between them. The CDR3 DNA follows: TGTGCCAGCAGTTGGGGGGAGGAAACCCACGAGCAGTACTTC. This gives the protein CASSWGEETHEQYF.